This record looks at one T cell receptor beta chain sequence and its context. V lost 1 base, J lost 4 bases, and 10 bases lay in between. Germline loops: CDR1 SGHTA, CDR2 FQGNSA. This CDR3 has 14 residues. Here immunoSEQ multiplex PCR was the method, and the copy in TCRdb shows in-frame clones only, minus some. In the table there are approximately 31,000 clones, more than 85% of which are singletons. The record originates from a study of blood T cell repertoires in COVID-19. Overall study context: Italy, Spain and the United States were the sources of the convalescent and acute COVID-19 samples.

The chain couples TRBV7-2 to TRBJ1-1; D remains unclear. Sequencing input: peripheral blood. This receptor was taken from a male donor with active COVID-19. CDR3 coding DNA: TGTGCCAGCAGCTTAGGGAAGAGAGGCACTGAAGCTTTCTTT. Translated: CASSLGKRGTEAFF.